Listed below are T cell receptor beta chains from one sample, sequenced in a study of T cells expressing NK-cell markers. From its re-call of the 5' RACE reads, TCRdb lists each CDR3 protein once, without DNA. This listing includes 500,000 to 600,000 distinct CDR3 sequences. The sample consisted of blood T cells: a sorted CD56 or NKG2C T cell subset, CD4+ or CD8+ T cells, or bulk PBMC T cells (not recorded which). The receptors were gathered from a young man in good health. Each CDR3 is given with its conserved first and last residue.

CDR3aa,j_gene,v_gene
CSAPGLLSYNEQFF,TRBJ2-1,TRBV29-1
CASSLIAGRMQPQHF,TRBJ1-5,TRBV27
CASSSKTMLMTEAFF,TRBJ1-1,TRBV5-6
CASKDATVAKNIQYF,TRBJ2-4,TRBV12-3/TRBV12-4
CASSEPRDRNTDTQYF,TRBJ2-3,TRBV10-2
CASSWRTAGGYTF,TRBJ1-2,TRBV5-1
CASSQDRGLAGTIQYF,TRBJ2-4,TRBV4-1
CASSVDVGGSYNSPLHF,TRBJ1-6,TRBV5-1
CAISESAGRTGELFF,TRBJ2-2,TRBV10-3
CASSYSVAGEAYNEQFF,TRBJ2-1,TRBV6-2/TRBV6-3
CASSFLPGQGYEKLFF,TRBJ1-4,TRBV18
CASSSGAIGEKLFF,TRBJ1-4,TRBV7-9
CASSFGRLRLYNEQFF,TRBJ2-1,TRBV18
CASSLAHSYYEQYF,TRBJ2-7,TRBV12-3/TRBV12-4
CARPPGQGNSPLHF,TRBJ1-6,TRBV27
CASSLYSGDHEKLFF,TRBJ1-4,TRBV12-3/TRBV12-4
CASSQDYGYTF,TRBJ1-2,TRBV4-1
CASSPRDIGTEAFF,TRBJ1-1,TRBV18
CASSATSPSYEQYF,TRBJ2-7,TRBV7-2
CATSELGTSGNSPTDTQYF,TRBJ2-3,TRBV24-1